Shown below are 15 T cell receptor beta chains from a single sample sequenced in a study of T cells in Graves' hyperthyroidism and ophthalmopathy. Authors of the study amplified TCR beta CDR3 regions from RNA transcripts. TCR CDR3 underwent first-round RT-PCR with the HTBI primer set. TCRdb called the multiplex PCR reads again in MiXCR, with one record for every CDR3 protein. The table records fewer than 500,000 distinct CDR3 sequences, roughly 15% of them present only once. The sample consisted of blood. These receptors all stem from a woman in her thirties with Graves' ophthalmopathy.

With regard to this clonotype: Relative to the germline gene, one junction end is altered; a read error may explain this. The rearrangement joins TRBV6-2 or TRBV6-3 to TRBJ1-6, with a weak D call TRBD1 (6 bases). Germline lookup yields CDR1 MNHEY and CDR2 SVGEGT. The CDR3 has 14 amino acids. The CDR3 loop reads CASSYSDRRSLLHF. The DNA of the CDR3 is TGTGCCAGCAGTTACTCCGACAGGCGATCACTCCTCCACTTT.

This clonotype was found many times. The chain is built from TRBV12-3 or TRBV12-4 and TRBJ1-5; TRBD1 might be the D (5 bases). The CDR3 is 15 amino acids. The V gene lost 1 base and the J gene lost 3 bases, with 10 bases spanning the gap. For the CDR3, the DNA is TGTGCCAGCAGTTTAGATCAGGGAACCAATCAGCCCCAGCATTTT. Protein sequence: CASSLDQGTNQPQHF.

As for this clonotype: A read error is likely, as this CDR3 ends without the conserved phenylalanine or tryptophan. The CDR3 sequence: CASSLDIPGANSPLHL. The DNA for the CDR3 is TGCGCCAGCAGCTTGGACATACCGGGAGCAAATTCACCCCTCCACCTT. This chain joins TRBV5-1 and TRBJ1-6; unclear D gene. The CDR3 sequence is 16 residues long. Germline loops: CDR1 SGHRS, CDR2 YFSETQ. Trimming took 0 bases from V and 7 from J, leaving 14 bases between them.

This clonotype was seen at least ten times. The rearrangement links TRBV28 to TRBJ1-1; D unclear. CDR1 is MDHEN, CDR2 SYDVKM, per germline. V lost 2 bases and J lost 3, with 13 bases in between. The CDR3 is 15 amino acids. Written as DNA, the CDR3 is TGTGCCAGCAGTTTAAAGGACTGGGCGGACACTGAAGCTTTCTTT. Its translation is CASSLKDWADTEAFF.

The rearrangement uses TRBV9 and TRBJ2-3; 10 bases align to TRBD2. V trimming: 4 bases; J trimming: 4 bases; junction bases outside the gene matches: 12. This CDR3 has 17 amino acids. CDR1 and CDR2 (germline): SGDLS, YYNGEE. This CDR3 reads CASSYGERGGRADTQYF. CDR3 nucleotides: TGTGCCAGCAGCTACGGGGAGCGGGGGGGCCGTGCAGATACGCAGTATTTT.

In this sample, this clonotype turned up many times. In DNA form, the CDR3 reads TGCAGTGCCCCTCGTGGGAGGTTCACAGATACGCAGTATTTT. This gives the protein CSAPRGRFTDTQYF. The chain recombines TRBV20-1 with TRBJ2-3; perhaps TRBD2 as D (6 bases). Trimming took 6 bases from V and 2 from J, leaving 15 bases between them. Germline CDR1 DFQATT, CDR2 SNEGSKA (reference sequence). There are 14 residues in the CDR3.

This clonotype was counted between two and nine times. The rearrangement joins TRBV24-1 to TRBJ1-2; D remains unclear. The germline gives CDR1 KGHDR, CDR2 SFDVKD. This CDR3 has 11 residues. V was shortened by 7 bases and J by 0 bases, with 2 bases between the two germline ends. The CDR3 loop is CATSTNYGYTF. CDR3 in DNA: TGTGCCACCAGCACTAACTATGGCTACACCTTC.

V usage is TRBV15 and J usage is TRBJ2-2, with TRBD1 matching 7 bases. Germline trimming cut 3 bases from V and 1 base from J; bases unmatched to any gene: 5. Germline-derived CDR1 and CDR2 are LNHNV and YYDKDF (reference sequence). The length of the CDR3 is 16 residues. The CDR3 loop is CATSRSTGRNTGELFF. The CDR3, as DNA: TGTGCCACCAGCAGGTCGACAGGGCGGAACACCGGGGAGCTGTTTTTT. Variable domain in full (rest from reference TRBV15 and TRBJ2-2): DAMVIQNPRYQVTQFGKPVTLSCSQTLNHNVMYWYQQKSSQAPKLLFHYYDKDFNNEADTPDNFQSRRPNTSFCFLDIRSPGLGDTAMYLCATSRSTGRNTGELFFGEGSRLTVL.

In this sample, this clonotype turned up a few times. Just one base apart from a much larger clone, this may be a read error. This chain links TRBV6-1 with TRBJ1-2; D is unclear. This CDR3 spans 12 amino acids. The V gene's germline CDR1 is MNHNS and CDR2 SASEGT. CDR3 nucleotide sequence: TGTGCCAGCGGTGAACTTAGCTATGGCTACACCTTC. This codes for CASGELSYGYTF.

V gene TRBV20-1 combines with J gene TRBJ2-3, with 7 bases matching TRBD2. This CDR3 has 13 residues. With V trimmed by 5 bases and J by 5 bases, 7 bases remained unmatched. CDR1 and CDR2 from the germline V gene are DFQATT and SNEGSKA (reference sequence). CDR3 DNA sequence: TGCAGTGCTGGGGAGGGACCGGAAGATACGCAGTATTTT. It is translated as CSAGEGPEDTQYF.

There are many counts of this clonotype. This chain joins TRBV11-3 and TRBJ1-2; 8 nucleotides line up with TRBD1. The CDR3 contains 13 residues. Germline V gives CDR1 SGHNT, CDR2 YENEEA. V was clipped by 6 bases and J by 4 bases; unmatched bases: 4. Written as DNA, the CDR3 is TGTGCCAGCAGTCCCGACAGGGGCTATGGCTACACCTTC. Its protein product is CASSPDRGYGYTF.

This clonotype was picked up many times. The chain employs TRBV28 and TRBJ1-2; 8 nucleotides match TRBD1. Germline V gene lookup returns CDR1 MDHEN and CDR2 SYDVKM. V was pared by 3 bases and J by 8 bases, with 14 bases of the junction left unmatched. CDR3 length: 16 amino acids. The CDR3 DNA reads TGTGCCAGCAGTTTGGGGGGACAGGTCCATTCTAGGGGCTACACCTTC. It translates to CASSLGGQVHSRGYTF.

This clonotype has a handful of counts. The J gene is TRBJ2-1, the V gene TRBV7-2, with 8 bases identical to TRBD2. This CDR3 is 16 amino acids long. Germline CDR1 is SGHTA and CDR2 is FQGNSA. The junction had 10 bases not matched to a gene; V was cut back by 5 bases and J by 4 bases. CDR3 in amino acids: CASSVFGGASYNEQFF. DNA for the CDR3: TGTGCCAGCAGCGTGTTCGGGGGGGCGTCTTACAATGAGCAGTTCTTC.

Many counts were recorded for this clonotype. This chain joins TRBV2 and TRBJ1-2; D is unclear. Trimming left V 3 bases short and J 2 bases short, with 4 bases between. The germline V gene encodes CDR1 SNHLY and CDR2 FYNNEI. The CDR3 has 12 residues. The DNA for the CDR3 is TGTGCCAGCAGTGACGGAAACTATGGCTACACCTTC. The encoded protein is CASSDGNYGYTF.

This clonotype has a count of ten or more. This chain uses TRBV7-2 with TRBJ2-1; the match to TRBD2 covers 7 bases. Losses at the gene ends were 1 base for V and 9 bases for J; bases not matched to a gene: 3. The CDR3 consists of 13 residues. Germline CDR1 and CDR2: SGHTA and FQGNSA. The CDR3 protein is CASSLGGGGEQFF. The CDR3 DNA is TGTGCCAGCAGCTTAGGGGGGGGGGGTGAGCAGTTCTTC.